This passage covers 20 T cell receptor beta chains from one sample sequenced in a study of early T cells in non-severe SARS-CoV-2 infection. TCRdb ran MiXCR on the 5' RACE reads and lists one entry per CDR3 protein. The data contain about 80,000 distinct CDR3 sequences, more than 10% of them singletons. Sequenced material: whole blood, taken at baseline. These receptors originate from an adult who was a healthcare worker with PCR-confirmed SARS-CoV-2 infection or an uninfected control (not recorded which). The donor label of this sample is uncertain.

The chain recombines TRBV2 with TRBJ2-7; 9 bases fit TRBD2. V lost 3 bases and J lost 1; bases outside the gene matches: 13. This CDR3 region has 18 residues. Germline V lookup: CDR1 SNHLY, CDR2 FYNNEI. CDR3 sequence: CASSEVSARLAGSYEQYF. The CDR3 nucleotides are TGTGCCAGCAGTGAGGTATCTGCGCGGCTAGCGGGGTCCTACGAGCAGTACTTC.

V usage is TRBV2 and J usage is TRBJ1-1; D uncertain. V was trimmed by 1 base and J by 2 bases, leaving 8 bases between them. This CDR3 contains 14 residues. Germline assignment: CDR1 SNHLY and CDR2 FYNNEI. The CDR3 loop is CASSEEHRNTEAFF. For the CDR3, the DNA is TGTGCCAGCAGTGAAGAGCACAGAAACACTGAAGCTTTCTTT.

Notes on this clonotype: Relative to the germline gene, one junction end is altered; a read error may explain this. The J gene is TRBJ2-7, the V gene TRBV7-6; D remains ambiguous. This CDR3 is built from 13 residues. In germline, CDR1 is SGHVS, CDR2 FNYEAQ. In DNA, the CDR3 is TGTGCCAGCAGCGTAGCCGTCGTATCCGAGCAGTACTTC. Amino acids: CASSVAVVSEQYF.

The V gene is TRBV5-1, the J gene TRBJ2-7, with D possibly matching TRBD1 (6 bases). The CDR3 extends over 14 amino acids. Germline CDR1 SGHRS, CDR2 YFSETQ. The V end lost 1 base, the J end lost 0 bases, and 8 bases lay between the germline ends. CDR3 coding DNA: TGCGCCAGCAGCTTGCAGGGGCTCTCCTACGAGCAGTACTTC. It translates to CASSLQGLSYEQYF.

This chain joins TRBV7-6 and TRBJ2-2, with D perhaps TRBD1 or TRBD2 (5 bases each). This CDR3 has 17 residues. The V end was cut by 1 base, the J end by 3 bases, with 15 bases between. CDR1 is SGHVS and CDR2 is FNYEAQ in the germline V gene. The CDR3 loop is CASSLVPWGTHTGELFF. The CDR3 bases are TGTGCCAGCAGCTTAGTCCCCTGGGGGACCCACACCGGGGAGCTGTTTTTT. The entire variable domain, with the rest obtained from reference TRBV7-6 and TRBJ2-2, is as follows: GAGVSQSPRYKVTKRGQDVALRCDPISGHVSLYWYRQALGQGPEFLTYFNYEAQQDKSGLPNDRFSAERPEGSISTLTIQRTEQRDSAMYRCASSLVPWGTHTGELFFGEGSRLTVL.

This clonotype appeared a few times. V and J are TRBV5-1 and TRBJ1-2, with 9 bases identical to TRBD1. Germline trimming cut 4 bases from V and 3 bases from J; bases unmatched to any gene: 4. The CDR3 runs 14 residues. The germline CDR1 and CDR2 sequences are SGHRS and YFSETQ. As DNA, the CDR3 is TGCGCCAGCAGCCGGACAGGGGACGACTATGGCTACACCTTC. It is translated as CASSRTGDDYGYTF.

There are a few counts of this clonotype. The chain couples TRBV6-2 or TRBV6-3 to TRBJ1-1; D unclear. Germline V lookup: CDR1 MNHEY, CDR2 SVGEGT. The CDR3 is 12 amino acids. V was clipped by 7 bases and J by 7 bases, with 13 bases between them. CDR3 bases: TGTGCCAGCACCGAGGACTTAAGTGAAGCTTTCTTT. This translates into CASTEDLSEAFF.

The chain recombines TRBV4-2 with TRBJ2-3, with 8 bases matching TRBD2. The germline V gene encodes CDR1 LGHNA and CDR2 YNFKEQ. V lost 1 base and J lost 4; bases outside the gene matches: 7. The CDR3 covers 16 residues. The CDR3 sequence: CASSQVAGRSSDTQYF. DNA of the CDR3: TGTGCCAGCAGCCAAGTAGCGGGGAGGAGTTCAGATACGCAGTATTTT.

This chain connects TRBV2 to TRBJ2-1; D gene uncertain. Germline loops: CDR1 SNHLY, CDR2 FYNNEI. The CDR3 loop spans 15 amino acids. Trimming pared 7 bases from V and 0 bases from J, leaving 13 bases between. The CDR3 spells CASTRGESSYNEQFF. In nucleotides, the CDR3 is TGTGCCAGCACCCGTGGTGAGAGCTCCTACAATGAGCAGTTCTTC.

This clonotype was observed many times. This sequence joins TRBV27 and TRBJ2-3; D assignment may be TRBD1 or TRBD2 (5 bases each). The CDR3 contains 19 residues. Germline CDR1 and CDR2: MNHEY and SMNVEV (reference sequence). V gave up 3 bases and J gave up 0 bases, with 22 bases separating them. The CDR3 DNA is TGTGCCAGCAGTTTTGTGCCCCGACCGAGGGGAACCAGCACAGATACGCAGTATTTT. Translation gives CASSFVPRPRGTSTDTQYF.

The rearrangement joins TRBV4-3 to TRBJ2-3; D is undetermined. CDR3 length: 14 amino acids. Germline lookup yields CDR1 LGHNA and CDR2 YSLEER. V was pared by 0 bases and J by 6 bases, with 10 bases between. The CDR3 sequence: CASSQDPAVDTQYF. CDR3 DNA sequence: TGCGCCAGCAGCCAAGATCCCGCTGTGGATACGCAGTATTTT.

The rearrangement uses TRBV7-2 and TRBJ2-3, with TRBD2 identical over 12 bases. This CDR3 has 15 amino acids. Per the germline V gene, CDR1 is SGHTA and CDR2 is FQGNSA. V was clipped by 9 bases and J by 1 base; unmatched bases: 5. The CDR3 bases are TGTGCCAGTCGCCGGACTAGCGGGGGCACAGATACGCAGTATTTT. Residues: CASRRTSGGTDTQYF. Full variable domain (outside the CDR3, taken from reference TRBV7-2 and TRBJ2-3): GAGVSQSPSNKVTEKGKDVELRCDPISGHTALYWYRQSLGQGLEFLIYFQGNSAPDKSGLPSDRFSAERTGGSVSTLTIQRTQQEDSAVYLCASRRTSGGTDTQYFGPGTRLTVL.

The V and J genes are TRBV10-2 and TRBJ1-1, with no clear D. The CDR3 sequence is 14 residues long. In germline, CDR1 is WSHSY, CDR2 SAAADI. Between the trimmed V and J ends, which lost 3 bases and 1 base, there was a span of 9 bases. The chain's CDR3 is CASSELWGNTEAFF. The CDR3 DNA reads TGCGCCAGCAGTGAATTATGGGGGAACACTGAAGCTTTCTTT.

In this sample, this clonotype turned up many times. CDR3 sequence (DNA): TGTGCCAGCAGTTCCGACAGGGGAGTCAATGAGCAGTTCTTC. This gives the protein CASSSDRGVNEQFF. The chain joins TRBV7-6 to TRBJ2-1; 8 positions agree with TRBD1. V shed 6 bases and J 6 bases; nucleotides not matched to a gene: 7. CDR3 length equals 14 residues. CDR1 SGHVS and CDR2 FNYEAQ come from the germline V gene.

This clonotype turned up a few times. This rearrangement joins TRBV11-2 to TRBJ1-1; unclear D gene. CDR1 SGHAT and CDR2 FQNNGV come from the germline V gene. The CDR3 is made up of 16 amino acids. V was pared by 3 bases and J by 4 bases, with 18 bases between. In nucleotides, the CDR3 is TGTGCCAGCAGCTTCGGCATAGGGCAGATTGGCACTGAAGCTTTCTTT. Protein: CASSFGIGQIGTEAFF.

This clonotype came up many times. The chain joins TRBV27 to TRBJ1-6; D is perhaps TRBD1 (5 bases). This CDR3 contains 15 residues. Trimming removed 4 bases at V and 7 bases at J, with 14 bases between. Germline V gene lookup returns CDR1 MNHEY and CDR2 SMNVEV (reference sequence). The CDR3 loop reads CASSWLGDYNSPLHF. The CDR3, as DNA: TGTGCCAGCAGTTGGCTCGGGGACTACAATTCACCCCTCCACTTT.

V is TRBV20-1 and J is TRBJ2-5; 10 nucleotides agree with TRBD2. The CDR3 runs to 14 residues. Trimming cost V 1 base and J 5 bases; bases outside gene matches: 4. CDR1 and CDR2 (germline): DFQATT, SNEGSKA (reference sequence). Here the CDR3 DNA reads TGCAGTGCTAGAGTCCCAGCGGGAGGGGAGACCCAGTACTTC. This encodes CSARVPAGGETQYF.

This clonotype was detected ten times or more. The V gene is TRBV11-2, the J gene TRBJ2-1, with D perhaps given as TRBD1 or TRBD2 (5 bases each). The CDR3 extends over 14 amino acids. V was cut by 3 bases and J by 5 bases, with 11 bases left in between. Germline assignment: CDR1 SGHAT and CDR2 FQNNGV. CDR3 bases: TGTGCCAGCAGCTTGACGTGGGGGAACAATGAGCAGTTCTTC. It encodes CASSLTWGNNEQFF. The variable domain in full, with the rest retrieved from reference TRBV11-2 and TRBJ2-1, is EAGVAQSPRYKIIEKRQSVAFWCNPISGHATLYWYQQILGQGPKLLIQFQNNGVVDDSQLPKDRFSAERLKGVDSTLKIQPAKLEDSAVYLCASSLTWGNNEQFFGPGTRLTVL.

This chain links TRBV4-1 with TRBJ1-2; 7 bases fit TRBD1. The trim removed 4 bases at V and 0 bases at J, leaving 5 bases unmatched. The germline gives CDR1 MGHRA, CDR2 YSYEKL. This CDR3 comprises 15 residues. The CDR3 loop is CASSPPTGSNYGYTF. Here the CDR3 DNA reads TGCGCCAGCAGCCCCCCGACAGGGTCTAACTATGGCTACACCTTC.

In this sample, this clonotype turned up a few times. J is TRBJ2-5 and V is TRBV9, with D perhaps TRBD1 or TRBD2 (5 bases each). Trimming removed 7 bases at V and 4 bases at J, with 14 bases between. Germline lookup yields CDR1 SGDLS and CDR2 YYNGEE. CDR3 length: 13 residues. CDR3 protein: CASGGNRGETQYF. CDR3 in DNA: TGTGCCAGCGGGGGTAATCGGGGAGAGACCCAGTACTTC.